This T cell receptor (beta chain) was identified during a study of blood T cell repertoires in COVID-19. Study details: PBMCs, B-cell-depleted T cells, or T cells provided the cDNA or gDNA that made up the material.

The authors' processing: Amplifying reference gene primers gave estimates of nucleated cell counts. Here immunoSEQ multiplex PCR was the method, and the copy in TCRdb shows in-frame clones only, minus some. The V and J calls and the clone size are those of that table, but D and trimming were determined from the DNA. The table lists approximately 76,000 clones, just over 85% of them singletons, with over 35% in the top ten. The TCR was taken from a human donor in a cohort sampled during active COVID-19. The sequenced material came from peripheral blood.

CDR3 sequence: CASSPSVSYNEQFF. The CDR3 DNA reads TGTGCCAGCAGCCCAAGCGTTTCCTACAATGAGCAGTTCTTC. This chain uses TRBV5-4 with TRBJ2-1, with no clear D. V dropped 4 bases and J dropped 1 base, with 9 bases sitting between them. Germline-derived CDR1 and CDR2 are SGHNT and YYREEE (reference sequence). This CDR3 is built from 14 residues.